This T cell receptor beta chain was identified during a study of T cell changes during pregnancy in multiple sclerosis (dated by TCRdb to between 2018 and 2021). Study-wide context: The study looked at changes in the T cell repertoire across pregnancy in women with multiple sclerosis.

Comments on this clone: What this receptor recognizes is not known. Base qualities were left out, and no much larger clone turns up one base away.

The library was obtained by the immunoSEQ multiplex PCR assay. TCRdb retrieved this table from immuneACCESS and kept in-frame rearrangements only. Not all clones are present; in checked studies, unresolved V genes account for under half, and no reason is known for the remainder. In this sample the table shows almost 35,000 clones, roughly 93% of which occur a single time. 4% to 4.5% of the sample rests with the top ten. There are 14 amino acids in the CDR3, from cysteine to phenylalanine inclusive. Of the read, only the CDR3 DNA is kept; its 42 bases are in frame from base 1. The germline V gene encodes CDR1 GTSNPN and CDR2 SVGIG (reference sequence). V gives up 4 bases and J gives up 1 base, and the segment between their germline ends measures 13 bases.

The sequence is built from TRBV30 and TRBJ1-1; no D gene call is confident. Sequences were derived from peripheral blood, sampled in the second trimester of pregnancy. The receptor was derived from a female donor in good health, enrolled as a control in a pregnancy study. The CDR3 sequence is CAWIGGWENTEAFF. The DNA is TGTGCCTGGATCGGAGGGTGGGAGAACACTGAAGCTTTCTTT.